A selection of T cell receptor beta chains follows, all from one sample in a study of radiation and T cells in renal cell carcinoma. Profiled with immunoSEQ multiplex PCR; TCRdb holds only in-frame clones, not every one. The sample consists of 13,000 to 15,000 clones, roughly 60% of them appearing once. Here the sequenced sample was tumor tissue, taken from a patient whose treatment was nephrectomy without radiotherapy. All receptors come from a man aged 45 to 65 with renal cell carcinoma. Each CDR3 is given with its conserved first and last residue. Each record gives: V gene, clone size, D gene, J gene, CDR3 protein, CDR3 DNA. D genes are given only for firm matches. Size tells how often a clone was seen (once, few, many) or the class of an expanded clone, and some rows leave it out.

v_call: TRBV19
clone_size: NA
d_call: TRBD1
j_call: TRBJ1-6
cdr3_aa: CASTTTGGAESNSPLHF
cdr3_nt: TGTGCCAGTACAACGACAGGGGGCGCTGAGAGTAATTCACCCCTCCACTTT

v_call: TRBV6-5
clone_size: few
d_call: NA
j_call: TRBJ1-5
cdr3_aa: CASRGTGSNQPQHF
cdr3_nt: TGTGCCAGCAGGGGGACTGGTAGCAATCAGCCCCAGCATTTT

v_call: TRBV6-1
clone_size: once
d_call: NA
j_call: TRBJ1-2
cdr3_aa: CASSEATTYYGYTF
cdr3_nt: TGTGCCAGCAGTGAAGCCACGACCTACTATGGCTACACCTTC

v_call: TRBV6-6
clone_size: NA
d_call: NA
j_call: TRBJ1-3
cdr3_aa: CASSYGRTYGDTIYF
cdr3_nt: TGTGCCAGCAGTTACGGCAGGACCTACGGGGACACCATATATTTT

v_call: TRBV6-5
clone_size: NA
d_call: NA
j_call: TRBJ1-2
cdr3_aa: CASSYSSDWPYGYTF
cdr3_nt: TGTGCCAGCAGTTACTCGTCAGACTGGCCCTATGGCTACACCTTC

v_call: TRBV6-1
clone_size: NA
d_call: NA
j_call: TRBJ2-7
cdr3_aa: CASSALRVPYEQYF
cdr3_nt: TGTGCCAGCAGTGCGCTCCGGGTTCCCTACGAGCAGTACTTC

v_call: TRBV25-1
clone_size: NA
d_call: NA
j_call: TRBJ1-1
cdr3_aa: CASTWNTEAFF
cdr3_nt: TGTGCCAGCACTTGGAACACTGAAGCTTTCTTT

v_call: TRBV4-1
clone_size: NA
d_call: TRBD1
j_call: TRBJ2-1
cdr3_aa: CASSRQGSTFDEQFF
cdr3_nt: TGCGCCAGCAGTCGACAGGGGAGTACATTCGATGAGCAGTTCTTC

v_call: TRBV29-1
clone_size: NA
d_call: NA
j_call: TRBJ1-3
cdr3_aa: CSVKQGSGNTIYF
cdr3_nt: TGCAGCGTTAAGCAGGGCTCTGGAAACACCATATATTTT

v_call: TRBV15
clone_size: NA
d_call: NA
j_call: TRBJ2-1
cdr3_aa: CATSWRGDEQFF
cdr3_nt: TGTGCCACCAGCTGGCGGGGCGATGAGCAGTTCTTC

v_call: TRBV5-1
clone_size: NA
d_call: TRBD1
j_call: TRBJ2-1
cdr3_aa: CASDNLGGQGAKGEQFF
cdr3_nt: TGCGCCAGCGACAACCTTGGGGGACAGGGGGCGAAAGGTGAGCAGTTCTTC

v_call: TRBV6-6
clone_size: medium-sized
d_call: NA
j_call: TRBJ1-5
cdr3_aa: CASSSRDISNQPQHF
cdr3_nt: TGTGCCAGCAGTTCCCGGGACATTAGCAATCAGCCCCAGCATTTT

v_call: TRBV4-2
clone_size: NA
d_call: NA
j_call: TRBJ2-1
cdr3_aa: CASSERGGSYNEQFF
cdr3_nt: TGTGCCAGCAGCGAACGGGGAGGCTCCTACAATGAGCAGTTCTTC

v_call: TRBV19
clone_size: few
d_call: TRBD2
j_call: TRBJ2-1
cdr3_aa: CASSNLAGVGNEQFF
cdr3_nt: TGTGCCAGTAGTAACCTAGCGGGGGTGGGCAATGAGCAGTTCTTC

v_call: TRBV27
clone_size: medium-sized
d_call: NA
j_call: TRBJ1-1
cdr3_aa: CASSSIQGYTEAFF
cdr3_nt: TGTGCCAGCAGTTCGATACAGGGTTACACTGAAGCTTTCTTT

v_call: TRBV19
clone_size: NA
d_call: NA
j_call: TRBJ2-2
cdr3_aa: CASSRGVQNTGELFF
cdr3_nt: TGTGCCAGTAGTAGAGGGGTTCAAAACACCGGGGAGCTGTTTTTT

v_call: TRBV30
clone_size: NA
d_call: NA
j_call: TRBJ1-3
cdr3_aa: CACQGFTSGNTIYF
cdr3_nt: TGTGCCTGCCAGGGGTTTACCTCTGGAAACACCATATATTTT

v_call: TRBV30
clone_size: NA
d_call: NA
j_call: TRBJ1-1
cdr3_aa: CAWSNTRNTEAFF
cdr3_nt: TGTGCCTGGAGTAACACACGGAACACTGAAGCTTTCTTT

v_call: TRBV29-1
clone_size: NA
d_call: NA
j_call: TRBJ1-2
cdr3_aa: CSVERDHPGYTF
cdr3_nt: TGCAGCGTCGAAAGGGACCACCCGGGCTACACCTTC

v_call: TRBV5-5
clone_size: NA
d_call: NA
j_call: TRBJ1-4
cdr3_aa: CASSPQPSDNEKLFF
cdr3_nt: TGTGCCAGCAGCCCCCAACCATCGGACAATGAAAAACTGTTTTTT

v_call: TRBV6-1
clone_size: NA
d_call: NA
j_call: TRBJ1-3
cdr3_aa: CASRSGNSGNTIYF
cdr3_nt: TGTGCCAGCCGCAGTGGGAACTCTGGAAACACCATATATTTT

v_call: TRBV29-1
clone_size: few
d_call: TRBD2
j_call: TRBJ2-1
cdr3_aa: CSVRLAGYNEQFF
cdr3_nt: TGCAGCGTTCGGCTAGCGGGGTACAATGAGCAGTTCTTC

v_call: TRBV6-6
clone_size: NA
d_call: TRBD1
j_call: TRBJ2-7
cdr3_aa: CASSWYSGTGNEQYF
cdr3_nt: TGTGCCAGCAGTTGGTACTCCGGGACAGGCAACGAGCAGTACTTC

v_call: TRBV10-3
clone_size: NA
d_call: NA
j_call: TRBJ2-2
cdr3_aa: CAITFTPNTGELFF
cdr3_nt: TGTGCCATCACTTTCACGCCGAACACCGGGGAGCTGTTTTTT

v_call: TRBV6-6
clone_size: few
d_call: TRBD2
j_call: TRBJ2-2
cdr3_aa: CASSYGGSSGTGELFF
cdr3_nt: TGTGCCAGCAGTTACGGGGGATCTAGCGGGACCGGGGAGCTGTTTTTT

v_call: TRBV11-2
clone_size: NA
d_call: TRBD2
j_call: TRBJ2-7
cdr3_aa: CASSLGLAGGYEQYF
cdr3_nt: TGTGCCAGCAGCTTGGGACTAGCGGGGGGCTACGAGCAGTACTTC

v_call: TRBV5-1
clone_size: NA
d_call: NA
j_call: TRBJ2-7
cdr3_aa: CASSKGQTYEQYF
cdr3_nt: TGCGCCAGCAGTAAAGGACAGACCTACGAGCAGTACTTC

v_call: TRBV30
clone_size: NA
d_call: TRBD2
j_call: TRBJ2-7
cdr3_aa: CAWSRSGGGSYEQYF
cdr3_nt: TGTGCCTGGAGTAGGAGCGGGGGGGGTTCCTACGAGCAGTACTTC

v_call: TRBV30
clone_size: NA
d_call: NA
j_call: TRBJ1-1
cdr3_aa: CAWTQWPNTEAFF
cdr3_nt: TGTGCCTGGACTCAATGGCCGAACACTGAAGCTTTCTTT

v_call: TRBV6-6
clone_size: NA
d_call: TRBD1
j_call: TRBJ1-2
cdr3_aa: CASSYSGTVSGYTF
cdr3_nt: TGTGCCAGCAGTTACTCCGGGACAGTTTCGGGCTACACCTTC

v_call: TRBV28
clone_size: once
d_call: TRBD1
j_call: TRBJ2-7
cdr3_aa: CATGTGGNNEQYF
cdr3_nt: TGTGCCACCGGGACAGGGGGCAACAACGAGCAGTACTTC

v_call: TRBV5-6
clone_size: NA
d_call: NA
j_call: TRBJ1-2
cdr3_aa: CASSFVEGGSYTF
cdr3_nt: TGTGCCAGCAGCTTCGTGGAGGGGGGCTCTTACACCTTC

v_call: TRBV27
clone_size: NA
d_call: NA
j_call: TRBJ2-6
cdr3_aa: CASSFRSGANVLTF
cdr3_nt: TGTGCCAGCAGTTTCCGCTCTGGGGCCAACGTCCTGACTTTC

v_call: TRBV5-4
clone_size: NA
d_call: TRBD2
j_call: TRBJ2-7
cdr3_aa: CASSLARSGAFYEQYF
cdr3_nt: TGTGCCAGCAGCTTGGCTCGGAGCGGGGCATTTTACGAGCAGTACTTC

v_call: TRBV2
clone_size: few
d_call: TRBD1
j_call: TRBJ1-1
cdr3_aa: CASSAGQVLNTEAFF
cdr3_nt: TGTGCCAGCAGTGCGGGACAGGTACTGAACACTGAAGCTTTCTTT

v_call: TRBV30
clone_size: few
d_call: TRBD1
j_call: TRBJ1-1
cdr3_aa: CAWTNRGDTEAFF
cdr3_nt: TGTGCCTGGACAAACAGGGGGGACACTGAAGCTTTCTTT

v_call: TRBV30
clone_size: NA
d_call: TRBD1
j_call: TRBJ2-7
cdr3_aa: CAWSPPGQGRREQYF
cdr3_nt: TGTGCCTGGAGTCCCCCGGGACAGGGCCGTCGGGAGCAGTACTTC

v_call: TRBV18
clone_size: NA
d_call: NA
j_call: TRBJ1-1
cdr3_aa: CASSPGLDTEAFF
cdr3_nt: TGTGCCAGCTCACCAGGGTTGGACACTGAAGCTTTCTTT

v_call: TRBV27
clone_size: NA
d_call: NA
j_call: TRBJ2-1
cdr3_aa: CASSLWAQGNEQFF
cdr3_nt: TGTGCCAGCAGTTTATGGGCGCAGGGCAATGAGCAGTTCTTC

v_call: TRBV12-5
clone_size: once
d_call: NA
j_call: TRBJ1-2
cdr3_aa: CASGLEKYYGYTF
cdr3_nt: TGTGCTAGTGGTTTGGAGAAGTACTATGGCTACACCTTC

v_call: TRBV5-1
clone_size: NA
d_call: TRBD2
j_call: TRBJ2-7
cdr3_aa: CASSPKPGLAGSYEQYF
cdr3_nt: TGCGCCAGCAGCCCCAAGCCGGGACTAGCGGGGTCCTACGAGCAGTACTTC

v_call: TRBV11-3
clone_size: NA
d_call: TRBD2
j_call: TRBJ2-1
cdr3_aa: CASSSGLAAYNEQFF
cdr3_nt: TGTGCCAGCAGCTCTGGACTAGCGGCTTACAATGAGCAGTTCTTC

v_call: TRBV7-8
clone_size: NA
d_call: TRBD1
j_call: TRBJ1-1
cdr3_aa: CASSLSIRTGVRNTEAFF
cdr3_nt: TGTGCCAGCAGCTTATCTATAAGGACAGGGGTTAGGAACACTGAAGCTTTCTTT

v_call: TRBV9
clone_size: NA
d_call: NA
j_call: TRBJ2-1
cdr3_aa: CASSGRGDSPMVEQFF
cdr3_nt: TGTGCCAGCAGCGGTCGCGGGGACTCCCCTATGGTAGAGCAGTTCTTC

v_call: TRBV6-1
clone_size: NA
d_call: TRBD1
j_call: TRBJ1-2
cdr3_aa: CASSEWETGGSYYGYTF
cdr3_nt: TGTGCCAGCAGTGAATGGGAGACAGGGGGCTCTTATTATGGCTACACCTTC

v_call: TRBV27
clone_size: NA
d_call: NA
j_call: TRBJ1-5
cdr3_aa: CASSLSRYSNQPQHF
cdr3_nt: TGTGCCAGCAGTTTATCGAGATATAGCAATCAGCCCCAGCATTTT

v_call: TRBV6-1
clone_size: NA
d_call: NA
j_call: TRBJ1-5
cdr3_aa: CASSVGAAQNQPQHF
cdr3_nt: TGTGCCAGCAGTGTTGGGGCTGCGCAGAATCAGCCCCAGCATTTT